The T cell receptor (beta chain) described here comes from a study of early T cells in non-severe SARS-CoV-2 infection. Study-level background: Whole-blood bulk RNA, unsorted, was sequenced, and chains were unpaired.

Findings and caveats of the study: VDJdb matching, biased toward anti-spike CD8 responses, missed private and CD4 specificities.

Germline values: CDR1 GTSNPN, CDR2 SVGIG (reference sequence). This CDR3 region has 19 residues. This clonotype was observed a single time. Its antigen is as yet unknown. Relative to the germline gene, one junction end is altered; a read error may explain this. Molecules of cDNA were individually given unique molecular identifiers that were attached to them. MiXCR, run by TCRdb on the 5' RACE reads, gives a single entry per CDR3 protein. The data hold around 48,000 distinct CDR3 sequences, with less than 15% observed a single time. The chain uses TRBV30 and TRBJ2-6; TRBD1 aligns across 8 bases. The sample comprised whole blood. The sequence was collected from an adult who was a healthcare worker with PCR-confirmed SARS-CoV-2 infection or an uninfected control (not recorded which). CDR3 bases: TGTGTCTGGAGTGCACAGGGGGGTAGGACTCTCTCTGGGGCCAACGTCCTGACTTTC. As protein: CVWSAQGGRTLSGANVLTF.